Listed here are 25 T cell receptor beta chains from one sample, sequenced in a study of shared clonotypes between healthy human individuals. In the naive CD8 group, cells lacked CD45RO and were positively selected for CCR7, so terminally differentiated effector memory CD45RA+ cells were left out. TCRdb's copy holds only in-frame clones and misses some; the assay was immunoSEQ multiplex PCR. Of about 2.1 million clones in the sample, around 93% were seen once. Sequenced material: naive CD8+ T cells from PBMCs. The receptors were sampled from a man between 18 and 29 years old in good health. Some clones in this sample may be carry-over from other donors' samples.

The CDR3 sequence is CASSRGTSGRLRQFF. DNA of the CDR3: TGTGCCAGCAGCAGGGGGACTAGCGGGAGATTGAGGCAGTTCTTC. The V gene is TRBV11-3, the J gene TRBJ2-1; TRBD2 aligns across 14 bases. Per the germline V gene, CDR1 is SGHNT and CDR2 is YENEEA. Germline trimming cut 5 bases from V and 12 bases from J; bases unmatched to any gene: 9. The length of the CDR3 is 15 residues.

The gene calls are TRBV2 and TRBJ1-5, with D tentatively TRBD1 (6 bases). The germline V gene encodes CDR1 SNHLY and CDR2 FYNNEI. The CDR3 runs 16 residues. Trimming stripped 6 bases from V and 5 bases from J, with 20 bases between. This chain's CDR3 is CASSPRGHLPDQPQHF. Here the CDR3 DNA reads TGTGCCAGCAGCCCGAGGGGACACTTACCGGATCAGCCCCAGCATTTT.

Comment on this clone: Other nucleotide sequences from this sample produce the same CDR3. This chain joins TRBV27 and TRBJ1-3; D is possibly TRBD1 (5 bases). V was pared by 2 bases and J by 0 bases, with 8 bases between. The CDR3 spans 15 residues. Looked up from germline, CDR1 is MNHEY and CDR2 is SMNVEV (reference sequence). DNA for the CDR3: TGTGCCAGCAGTTTACGGGGCTTCTCTGGAAACACCATATATTTT. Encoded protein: CASSLRGFSGNTIYF.

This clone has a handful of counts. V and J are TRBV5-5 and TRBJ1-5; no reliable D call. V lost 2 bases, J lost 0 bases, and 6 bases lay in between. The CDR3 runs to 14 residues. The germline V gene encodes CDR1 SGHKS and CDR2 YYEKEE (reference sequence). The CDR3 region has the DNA TGTGCCAGCAGCTTTGGCCATAGCAATCAGCCCCAGCATTTT. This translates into CASSFGHSNQPQHF.

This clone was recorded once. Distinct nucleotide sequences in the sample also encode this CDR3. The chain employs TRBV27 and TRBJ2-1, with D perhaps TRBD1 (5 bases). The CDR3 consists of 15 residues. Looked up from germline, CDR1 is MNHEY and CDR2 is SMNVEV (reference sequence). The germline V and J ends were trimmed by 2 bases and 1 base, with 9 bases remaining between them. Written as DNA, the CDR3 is TGTGCCAGCAGTTTAGGCAGGGTATCCTACAATGAGCAGTTCTTC. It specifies CASSLGRVSYNEQFF.

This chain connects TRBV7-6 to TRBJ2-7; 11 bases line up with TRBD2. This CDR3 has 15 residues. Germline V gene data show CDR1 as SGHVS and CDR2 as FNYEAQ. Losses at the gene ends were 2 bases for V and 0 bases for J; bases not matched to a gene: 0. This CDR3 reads CASSLTSGSSYEQYF. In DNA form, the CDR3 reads TGTGCCAGCAGCTTAACTAGCGGGAGCTCCTACGAGCAGTACTTC.

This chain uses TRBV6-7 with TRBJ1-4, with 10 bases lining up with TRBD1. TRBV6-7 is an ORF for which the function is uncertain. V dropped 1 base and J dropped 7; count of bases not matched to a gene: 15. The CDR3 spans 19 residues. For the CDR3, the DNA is TGTGCCAGCAGTTACTGGGGGGGACAGGGGTATTCGAGTCGTGAAAAACTGTTTTTT. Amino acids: CASSYWGGQGYSSREKLFF.

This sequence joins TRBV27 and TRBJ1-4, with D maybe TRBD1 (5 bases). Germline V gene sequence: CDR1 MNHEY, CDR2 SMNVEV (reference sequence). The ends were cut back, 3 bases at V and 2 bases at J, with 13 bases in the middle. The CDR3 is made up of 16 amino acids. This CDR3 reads CASSFDGGSTNEKLFF. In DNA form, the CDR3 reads TGTGCCAGCAGTTTTGACGGGGGTTCTACTAATGAAAAACTGTTTTTT.

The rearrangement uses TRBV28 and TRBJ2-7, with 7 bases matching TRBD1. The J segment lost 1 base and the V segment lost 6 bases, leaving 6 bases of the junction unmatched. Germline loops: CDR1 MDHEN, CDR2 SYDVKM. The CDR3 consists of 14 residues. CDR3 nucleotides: TGTGCCAGCAGCTCACAGGGGAATTCCTACGAGCAGTACTTC. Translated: CASSSQGNSYEQYF.

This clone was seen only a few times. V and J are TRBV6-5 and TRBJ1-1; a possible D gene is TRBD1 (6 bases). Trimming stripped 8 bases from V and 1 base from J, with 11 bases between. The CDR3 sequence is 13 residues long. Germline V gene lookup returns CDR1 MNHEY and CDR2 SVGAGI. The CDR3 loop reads CASHWTANTEAFF. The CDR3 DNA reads TGTGCCAGCCACTGGACAGCGAACACTGAAGCTTTCTTT.

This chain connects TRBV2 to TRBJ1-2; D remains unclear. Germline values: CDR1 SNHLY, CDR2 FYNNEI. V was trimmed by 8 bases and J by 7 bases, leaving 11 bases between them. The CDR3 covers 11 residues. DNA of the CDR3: TGTGCCAGCCTTGAGGGAGGTGGCTACACCTTC. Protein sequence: CASLEGGGYTF.

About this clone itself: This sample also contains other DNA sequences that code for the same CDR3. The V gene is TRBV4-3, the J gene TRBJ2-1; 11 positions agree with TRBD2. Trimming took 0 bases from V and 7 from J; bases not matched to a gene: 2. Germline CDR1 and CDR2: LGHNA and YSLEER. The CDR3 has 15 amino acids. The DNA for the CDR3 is TGCGCCAGCAGCCAAGATAGACTAGCGGGAAATGAGCAGTTCTTC. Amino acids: CASSQDRLAGNEQFF.

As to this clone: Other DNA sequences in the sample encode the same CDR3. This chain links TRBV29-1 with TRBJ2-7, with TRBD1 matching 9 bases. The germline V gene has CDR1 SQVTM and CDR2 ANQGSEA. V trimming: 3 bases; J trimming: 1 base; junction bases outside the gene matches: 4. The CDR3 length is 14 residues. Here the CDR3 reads CSVDPTGGSYEQYF. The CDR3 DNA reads TGCAGCGTTGACCCGACAGGGGGATCCTACGAGCAGTACTTC.

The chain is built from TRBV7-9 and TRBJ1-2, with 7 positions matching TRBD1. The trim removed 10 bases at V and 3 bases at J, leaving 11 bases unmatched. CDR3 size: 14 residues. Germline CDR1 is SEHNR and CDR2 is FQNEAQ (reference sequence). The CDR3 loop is CATARQGHDYGYTF. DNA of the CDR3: TGTGCCACGGCCCGACAGGGCCATGACTATGGCTACACCTTC.

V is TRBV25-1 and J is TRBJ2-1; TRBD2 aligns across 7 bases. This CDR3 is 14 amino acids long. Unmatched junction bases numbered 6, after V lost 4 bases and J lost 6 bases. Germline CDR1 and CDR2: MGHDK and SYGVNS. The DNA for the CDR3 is TGTGCCAGCAGTGCGTCCGGGACTACCAATGAGCAGTTCTTC. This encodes CASSASGTTNEQFF.

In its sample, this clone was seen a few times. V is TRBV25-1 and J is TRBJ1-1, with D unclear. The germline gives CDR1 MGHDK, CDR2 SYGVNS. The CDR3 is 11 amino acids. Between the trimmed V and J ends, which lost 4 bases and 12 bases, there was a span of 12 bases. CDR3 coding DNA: TGTGCCAGCAGTGGAACAGACTTTCCTTTCTTT. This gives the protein CASSGTDFPFF.

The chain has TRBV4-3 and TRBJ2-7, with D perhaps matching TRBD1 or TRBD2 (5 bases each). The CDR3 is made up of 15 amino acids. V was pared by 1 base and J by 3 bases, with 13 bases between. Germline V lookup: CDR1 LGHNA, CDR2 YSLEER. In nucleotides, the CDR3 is TGCGCCAGCAGCCAAGCCAGAGGGGCGGGCTACGAGCAGTACTTC. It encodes CASSQARGAGYEQYF.

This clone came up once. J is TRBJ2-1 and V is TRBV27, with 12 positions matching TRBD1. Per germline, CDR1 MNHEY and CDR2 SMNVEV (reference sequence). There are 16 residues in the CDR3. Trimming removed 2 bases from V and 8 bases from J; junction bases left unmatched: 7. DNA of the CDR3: TGTGCCAGCAGTTTAAGGGGGACAGGGGGCACGTATGAGCAGTTCTTC. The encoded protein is CASSLRGTGGTYEQFF.

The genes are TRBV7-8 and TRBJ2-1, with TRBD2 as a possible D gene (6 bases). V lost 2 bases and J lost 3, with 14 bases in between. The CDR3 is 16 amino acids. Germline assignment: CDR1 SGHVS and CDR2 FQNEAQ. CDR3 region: CASSLSGLASYNEQFF. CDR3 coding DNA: TGTGCCAGCAGCTTATCGGGGCTAGCGAGCTACAATGAGCAGTTCTTC.

The CDR3 DNA reads as TGTGCCAGCAGCGTAGGAGGACAGGCAAAAAACATTCAGTACTTC. It translates to CASSVGGQAKNIQYF. The rearrangement joins TRBV9 to TRBJ2-4, with 7 bases fitting TRBD1. V shed 0 bases and J 4 bases; nucleotides not matched to a gene: 4. The CDR3 totals 15 residues. CDR1 is SGDLS and CDR2 is YYNGEE in the germline V gene.

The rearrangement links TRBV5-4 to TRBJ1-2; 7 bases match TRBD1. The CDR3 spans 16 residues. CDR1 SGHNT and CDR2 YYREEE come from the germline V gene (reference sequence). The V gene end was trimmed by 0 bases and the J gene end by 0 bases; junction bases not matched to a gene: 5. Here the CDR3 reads CASSLVAGQSNYGYTF. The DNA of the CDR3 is TGTGCCAGCAGCTTGGTCGCGGGACAGTCTAACTATGGCTACACCTTC.

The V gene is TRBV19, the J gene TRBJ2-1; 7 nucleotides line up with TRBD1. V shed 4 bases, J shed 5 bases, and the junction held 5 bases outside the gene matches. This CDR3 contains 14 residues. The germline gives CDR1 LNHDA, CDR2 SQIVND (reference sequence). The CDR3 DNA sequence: TGTGCCAGTAGTACCTGGGACAGCAACAATGAGCAGTTCTTC. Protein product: CASSTWDSNNEQFF.

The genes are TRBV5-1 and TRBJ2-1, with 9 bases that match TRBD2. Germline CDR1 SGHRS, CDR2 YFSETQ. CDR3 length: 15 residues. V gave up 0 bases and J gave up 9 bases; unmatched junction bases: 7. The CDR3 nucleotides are TGCGCCAGCAGCTTGGTTGGAGCGGGAGGATCTGAGCAGTTCTTC. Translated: CASSLVGAGGSEQFF.

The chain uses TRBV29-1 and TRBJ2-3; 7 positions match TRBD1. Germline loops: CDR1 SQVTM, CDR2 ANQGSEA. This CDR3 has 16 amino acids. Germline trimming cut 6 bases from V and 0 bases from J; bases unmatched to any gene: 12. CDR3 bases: TGCAGCGTCGTACGTGGGACAGAAGAGAGCACAGATACGCAGTATTTT. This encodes CSVVRGTEESTDTQYF.

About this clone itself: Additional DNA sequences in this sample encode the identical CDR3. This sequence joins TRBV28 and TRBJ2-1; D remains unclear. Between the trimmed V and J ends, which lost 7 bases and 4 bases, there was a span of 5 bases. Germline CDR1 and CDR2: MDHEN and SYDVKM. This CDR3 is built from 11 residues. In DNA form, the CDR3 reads TGTGCCAGCACCTTATACAATGAGCAGTTCTTC. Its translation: CASTLYNEQFF.